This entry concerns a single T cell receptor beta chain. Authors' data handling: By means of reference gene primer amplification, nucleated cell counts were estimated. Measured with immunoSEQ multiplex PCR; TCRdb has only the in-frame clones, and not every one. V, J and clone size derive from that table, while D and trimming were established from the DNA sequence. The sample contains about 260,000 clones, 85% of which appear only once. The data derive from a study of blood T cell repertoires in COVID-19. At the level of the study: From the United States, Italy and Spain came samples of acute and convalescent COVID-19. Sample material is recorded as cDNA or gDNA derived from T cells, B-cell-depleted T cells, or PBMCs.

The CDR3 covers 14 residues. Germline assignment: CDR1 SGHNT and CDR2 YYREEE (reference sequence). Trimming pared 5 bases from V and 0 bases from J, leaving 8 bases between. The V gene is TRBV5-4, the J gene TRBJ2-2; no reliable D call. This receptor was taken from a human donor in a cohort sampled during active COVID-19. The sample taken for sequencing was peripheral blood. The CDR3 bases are TGTGCCAGCAGGGCCGCACCGAACACCGGGGAGCTGTTTTTT. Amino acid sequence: CASRAAPNTGELFF.